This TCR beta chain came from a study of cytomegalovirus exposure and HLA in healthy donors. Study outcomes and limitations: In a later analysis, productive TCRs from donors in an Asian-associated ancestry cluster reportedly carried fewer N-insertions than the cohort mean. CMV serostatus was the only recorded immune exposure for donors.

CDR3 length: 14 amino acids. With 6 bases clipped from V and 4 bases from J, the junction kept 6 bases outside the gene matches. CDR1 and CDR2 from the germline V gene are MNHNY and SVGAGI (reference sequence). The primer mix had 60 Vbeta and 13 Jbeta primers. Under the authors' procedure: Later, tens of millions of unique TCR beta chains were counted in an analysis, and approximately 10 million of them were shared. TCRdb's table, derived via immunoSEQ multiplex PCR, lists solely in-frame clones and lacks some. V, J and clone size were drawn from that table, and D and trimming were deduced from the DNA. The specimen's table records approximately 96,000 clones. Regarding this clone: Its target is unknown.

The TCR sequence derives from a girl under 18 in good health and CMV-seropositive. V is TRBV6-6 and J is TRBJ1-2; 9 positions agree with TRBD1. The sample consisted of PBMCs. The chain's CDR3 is CASRTGQGPYGYTF. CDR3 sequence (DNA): TGTGCCAGCAGGACCGGACAGGGGCCCTATGGCTACACCTTC.